Listed here are 4 T cell receptor beta chains from one sample, sequenced in a study of molecular identifiers for immune sequencing clone quantification. One entry per CDR3 protein, called by TCRdb with MiXCR from the PCR reads. Among over 600,000 distinct CDR3 sequences, 15% to 20% were seen once, and the ten largest hold roughly 0.9%. The sample comprised naive CD8+ T cells from blood, with Jurkat cell RNA spiked in. Noted subset: FACS-sorted CD8+CD4-CCR7+CD45RA+ naive T cells. The source of these receptors is a human donor in good health. Some libraries in this study had Jurkat cell RNA spiked in.

This clonotype was seen many times. The chain combines TRBV14 with TRBJ1-1; D is undetermined. V lost 7 bases, J lost 2 bases, and 32 bases lay in between. The CDR3 runs 20 residues. Per the germline V gene, CDR1 is SGHDN and CDR2 is FVKESK. In nucleotides, the CDR3 is TGTGCCAGCACCATTGCTGGAGTCGGGATTATCAGGAGTGGAAACACTGAAGCTTTCTTT. This encodes CASTIAGVGIIRSGNTEAFF.

This clonotype has a count of ten or more. J is TRBJ2-7 and V is TRBV6-2 or TRBV6-3, with 8 bases fitting TRBD1. The CDR3 is 14 amino acids. J lost 2 bases, V lost 2 bases, and 2 bases had no gene match. CDR1 MNHEY and CDR2 SVGEGT come from the germline V gene. The CDR3 protein is CASSYDRGTYEQYF. The CDR3 DNA reads TGTGCCAGCAGTTACGACAGGGGAACCTACGAGCAGTACTTC.

This clonotype came up a few times. The chain combines TRBV6-5 with TRBJ1-6; no reliable D call. The CDR3 runs 16 residues. Per germline, CDR1 MNHEY and CDR2 SVGAGI. V lost 0 bases and J 0 bases, leaving 6 bases between the germline ends. CDR3 sequence reads: CASSYSTASYNSPLHF. The CDR3 DNA sequence: TGTGCCAGCAGTTACTCTACAGCCTCCTATAATTCACCCCTCCACTTT.

The CDR3 loop reads CASSWERSYEQYF. The CDR3 region has the DNA TGTGCCAGCAGTTGGGAGAGATCCTACGAGCAGTACTTC. V usage is TRBV12-3 or TRBV12-4 and J usage is TRBJ2-7; tentatively, D is TRBD2 (5 bases). V gave up 4 bases and J gave up 1 base, with 8 bases separating them. CDR3 length equals 13 residues.